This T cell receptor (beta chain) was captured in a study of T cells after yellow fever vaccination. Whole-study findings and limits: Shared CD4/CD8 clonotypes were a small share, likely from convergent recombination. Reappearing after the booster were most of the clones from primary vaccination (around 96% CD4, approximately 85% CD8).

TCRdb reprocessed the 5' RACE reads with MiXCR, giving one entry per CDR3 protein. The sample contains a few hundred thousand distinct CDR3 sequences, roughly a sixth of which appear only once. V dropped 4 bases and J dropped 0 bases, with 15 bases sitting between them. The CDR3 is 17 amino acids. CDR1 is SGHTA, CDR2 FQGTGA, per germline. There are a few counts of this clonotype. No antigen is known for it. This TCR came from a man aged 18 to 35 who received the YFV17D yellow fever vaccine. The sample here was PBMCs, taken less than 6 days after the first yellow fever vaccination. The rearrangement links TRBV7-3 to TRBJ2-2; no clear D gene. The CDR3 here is CASSSPNRSPNTGELFF. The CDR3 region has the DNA TGTGCCAGCAGCTCGCCGAACCGATCTCCGAACACCGGGGAGCTGTTTTTT.